What follows are 10 T cell receptor beta chains derived from one specimen sequenced in a study of blood T cell repertoires in COVID-19. The method was immunoSEQ multiplex PCR; TCRdb's version includes in-frame clones alone and lacks a portion of them. The sample includes about 75,000 clones, around 84% of them seen just once. Sequenced: peripheral blood. All receptors derive from a woman between 50 and 59 years old with acute or convalescent COVID-19.

The V call is TRBV5-5, the J call TRBJ1-6; 8 bases line up with TRBD1. J lost 0 bases, V lost 2 bases, and 7 bases had no gene match. The germline CDR1 and CDR2 sequences are SGHKS and YYEKEE (reference sequence). This CDR3 region has 18 residues. The CDR3 is CASSFQGASSSYNSPLHF. As DNA, the CDR3 is TGTGCCAGCAGCTTTCAGGGGGCCTCGAGCTCCTATAATTCACCCCTCCACTTT.

V usage is TRBV7-3 and J usage is TRBJ2-1; a possible D gene is TRBD1 (5 bases). Germline-derived CDR1 and CDR2 are SGHTA and FQGTGA. V was clipped by 1 base and J by 1 base, with 14 bases between them. The CDR3 covers 17 residues. This chain's CDR3 is CASSLIGRPGSYNEQFF. CDR3 in DNA: TGTGCCAGCAGCTTAATTGGTAGGCCAGGGTCCTACAATGAGCAGTTCTTC.

This clone was found a few times. The chain couples TRBV28 to TRBJ2-7; possible D gene TRBD1, 5 bases. The length of the CDR3 is 11 residues. The ends were cut back, 8 bases at V and 7 bases at J, with 12 bases in the middle. The germline CDR1 and CDR2 sequences are MDHEN and SYDVKM. Written as DNA, the CDR3 is TGTGCCAGCCTAGGACACGCTGAGCAGTACTTC. Translating gives CASLGHAEQYF.

V gene TRBV6-1 combines with J gene TRBJ2-7, with D perhaps TRBD2 (5 bases). The germline V gene encodes CDR1 MNHNS and CDR2 SASEGT. Trimming took 1 base from V and 0 from J, leaving 7 bases between them. This CDR3 contains 14 residues. CDR3 residues: CASSEGGSSYEQYF. Written as DNA, the CDR3 is TGTGCCAGCAGTGAAGGAGGGAGCTCCTACGAGCAGTACTTC.

This clone was counted only a few times. The chain uses TRBV2 and TRBJ1-3, with TRBD1 matching over 7 bases. This CDR3 has 15 amino acids. V lost 6 bases, J lost 3 bases, and 8 bases stayed unmatched. Germline V CDR1 and CDR2: SNHLY, FYNNEI. Here the CDR3 reads CASSQGGADGNTIYF. The CDR3 DNA is TGTGCCAGCAGCCAGGGGGGCGCGGATGGAAACACCATATATTTT. The full variable domain, its missing parts supplied by reference TRBV2 and TRBJ1-3, is EPEVTQTPSHQVTQMGQEVILRCVPISNHLYFYWYRQILGQKVEFLVSFYNNEISEKSEIFDDQFSVERPDGSNFTLKIRSTKLEDSAMYFCASSQGGADGNTIYFGEGSWLTVV.

This clone came up a few times. The sample has other DNA sequences that encode this CDR3 too. CDR3 region: CASSQQGQVRLAVQYF. For the CDR3, the DNA is TGTGCCAGCAGCCAACAAGGACAGGTGCGTCTGGCGGTGCAGTACTTC. V gene TRBV3-1 (or the pseudogene TRBV3-2) combines with J gene TRBJ2-7; 7 positions match TRBD1. Germline V gene lookup returns CDR1 LGHDT and CDR2 YNNKEL (reference sequence). With V trimmed by 2 bases and J by 9 bases, 16 bases remained unmatched. The CDR3 runs to 16 residues.

This rearrangement joins TRBV30 to TRBJ2-6; TRBD1 matches 7 bases. The germline gives CDR1 GTSNPN, CDR2 SVGIG (reference sequence). This CDR3 has 18 residues. With V trimmed by 1 base and J by 1 base, 10 bases remained unmatched. Here the CDR3 reads CAWSGARGFHSGANVLTF. The CDR3 DNA is TGTGCCTGGAGTGGCGCCAGGGGGTTTCATTCTGGGGCCAACGTCCTGACTTTC.

The rearrangement joins TRBV7-9 to TRBJ1-1; D gene uncertain. The germline CDR1 and CDR2 sequences are SEHNR and FQNEAQ (reference sequence). The CDR3 is 18 amino acids. Trimming took 5 bases from V and 0 from J, leaving 22 bases between them. CDR3: CASSLESFVTEMNTEAFF. In DNA, the CDR3 is TGTGCCAGCAGCCTTGAGTCCTTCGTTACAGAGATGAACACTGAAGCTTTCTTT.

For the CDR3, the DNA is TGTGCCAGCAGCCCTACTAGCACTGGAGAGACCCAGTACTTC. The encoded protein is CASSPTSTGETQYF. V and J are TRBV3-1 (or the pseudogene TRBV3-2) and TRBJ2-5; D may be TRBD2 (6 bases). The ends were cut back, 4 bases at V and 4 bases at J, with 13 bases in the middle. The CDR3 length is 14 residues. Germline values: CDR1 LGHDT, CDR2 YNNKEL (reference sequence).

DNA for the CDR3: TGTGCCTGGCGGGGGTTCTCCTACAATGAGCAGTTCTTC. This codes for CAWRGFSYNEQFF. V usage is TRBV30 and J usage is TRBJ2-1; the D gene is possibly TRBD2 (6 bases). The CDR3 loop spans 13 amino acids. V lost 5 bases and J lost 0, with 8 bases in between. Germline CDR1 GTSNPN, CDR2 SVGIG (reference sequence). The full variable domain, completed using reference TRBV30 and TRBJ2-1, is SQTIHQWPATLVQPVGSPLSLECTVEGTSNPNLYWYRQAAGRGLQLLFYSVGIGQISSEVPQNLSASRPQDRQFILSSKKLLLSDSGFYLCAWRGFSYNEQFFGPGTRLTVL.